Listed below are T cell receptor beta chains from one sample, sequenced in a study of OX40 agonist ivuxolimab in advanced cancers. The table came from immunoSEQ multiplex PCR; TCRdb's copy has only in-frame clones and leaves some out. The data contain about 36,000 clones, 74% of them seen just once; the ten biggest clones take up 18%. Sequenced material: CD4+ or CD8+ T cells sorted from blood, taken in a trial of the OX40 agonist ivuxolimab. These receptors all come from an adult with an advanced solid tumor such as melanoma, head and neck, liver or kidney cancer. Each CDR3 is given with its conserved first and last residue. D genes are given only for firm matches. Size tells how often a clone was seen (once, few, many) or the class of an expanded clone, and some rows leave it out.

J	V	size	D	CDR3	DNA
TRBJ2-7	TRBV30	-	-	CAWSVPGDVYEQYF	TGTGCCTGGAGTGTACCGGGGGACGTTTACGAGCAGTACTTC
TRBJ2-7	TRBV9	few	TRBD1	CASSPWTGSSYEQYF	TGTGCCAGCAGCCCCTGGACAGGGAGTTCGTACGAGCAGTACTTC
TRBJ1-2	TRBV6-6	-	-	CASSLNLQTNYGYTF	TGTGCCAGCAGTTTGAACCTCCAGACTAACTATGGCTACACCTTC
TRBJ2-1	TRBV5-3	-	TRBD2	CARSSPGREGHEQFF	TGTGCCAGAAGCTCACCGGGACGGGAGGGACATGAGCAGTTCTTC
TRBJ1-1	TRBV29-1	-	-	CSVQRQNTEAFF	TGCAGCGTTCAGCGACAGAACACTGAAGCTTTCTTT
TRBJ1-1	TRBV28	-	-	CASSPLYTEAFF	TGTGCCAGCAGTCCCTTATACACTGAAGCTTTCTTT
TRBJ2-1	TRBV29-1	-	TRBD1	CSGGTGGNEQFF	TGCAGCGGAGGGACAGGCGGCAATGAGCAGTTCTTC
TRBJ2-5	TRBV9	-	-	CASSVEWGGWETQYF	TGTGCCAGCAGCGTAGAGTGGGGGGGCTGGGAGACCCAGTACTTC
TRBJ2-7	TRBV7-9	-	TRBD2	CASGPGGEQYF	TGTGCCAGCGGTCCGGGGGGCGAGCAGTACTTC
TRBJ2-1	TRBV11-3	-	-	CASSHDYYNEQFF	TGTGCCAGCAGCCACGACTACTACAATGAGCAGTTCTTC
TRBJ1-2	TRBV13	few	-	CASRVEGDGANYGYTF	TGTGCCAGCAGGGTAGAAGGGGACGGAGCTAACTATGGCTACACCTTC
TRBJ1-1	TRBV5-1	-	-	CASSPGTLNTEAFF	TGCGCCAGCAGCCCCGGGACACTGAACACTGAAGCTTTCTTT
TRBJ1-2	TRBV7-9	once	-	CASFQAFGDGYTF	TGTGCCAGCTTTCAGGCTTTCGGGGATGGCTACACCTTC
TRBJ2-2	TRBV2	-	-	CASKGGSLFTGELFF	TGTGCCAGCAAAGGAGGTAGTCTGTTCACCGGGGAGCTGTTTTTT
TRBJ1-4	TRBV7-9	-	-	CASSLPGNDAKLFF	TGTGCCAGCAGCTTACCCGGTAATGATGCAAAACTGTTTTTT
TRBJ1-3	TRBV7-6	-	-	CASSLGVYRNTIYF	TGTGCCAGCAGCTTAGGGGTGTATCGAAACACCATATATTTT
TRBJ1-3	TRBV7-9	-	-	CASSLTTYSVNTIYF	TGTGCCAGCAGCTTAACCACTTACTCTGTTAACACCATATATTTT
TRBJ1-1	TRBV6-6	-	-	CATEGQVTTSEAFF	TGTGCCACCGAGGGGCAGGTGACCACTTCAGAAGCTTTCTTT
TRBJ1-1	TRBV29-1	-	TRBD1	CSVEVGTGGHEAFF	TGCAGCGTTGAAGTCGGGACAGGGGGACATGAAGCTTTCTTT
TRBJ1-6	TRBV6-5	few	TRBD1	CASKPGQGNSPLHF	TGTGCCAGCAAACCGGGACAGGGGAATTCACCCCTCCACTTT
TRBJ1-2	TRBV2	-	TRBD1	CASSRRTGNGYTF	TGTGCCAGCAGCCGCAGGACAGGGAATGGCTACACCTTC
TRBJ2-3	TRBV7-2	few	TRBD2	CASSRTSGGSSTDTQYF	TGTGCCAGCAGCCGGACTAGCGGGGGGTCTAGCACAGATACGCAGTATTTT
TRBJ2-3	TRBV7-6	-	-	CASSLALGADTQYF	TGTGCCAGCAGCTTAGCGTTGGGGGCAGATACGCAGTATTTT
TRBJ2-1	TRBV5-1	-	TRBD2	CASSSAGTSGAHEQFF	TGCGCCAGCAGCTCTGCCGGGACTAGCGGGGCCCATGAGCAGTTCTTC
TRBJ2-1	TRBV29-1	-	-	CSVELEAPFFEQFF	TGCAGCGTTGAACTGGAGGCCCCTTTTTTTGAGCAGTTCTTC
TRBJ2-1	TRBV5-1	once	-	CASSLNAGEIEQFF	TGCGCCAGCAGCTTGAACGCCGGAGAAATAGAGCAGTTCTTC
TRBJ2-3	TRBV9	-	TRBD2	CASSGDSGETDTQYF	TGTGCCAGCAGCGGGGATAGCGGGGAGACAGATACGCAGTATTTT
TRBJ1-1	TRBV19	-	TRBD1	CASSSDRAFTEAFF	TGTGCCAGTAGTAGCGACAGGGCATTCACTGAAGCTTTCTTT
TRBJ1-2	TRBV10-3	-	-	CANQGDNYGYTF	TGTGCCAACCAAGGCGACAACTATGGCTACACCTTC
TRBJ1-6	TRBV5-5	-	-	CASILGVPMGNSPLHF	TGTGCCAGCATCCTTGGAGTGCCTATGGGTAATTCACCCCTCCACTTT
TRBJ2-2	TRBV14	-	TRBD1	CASTPGTGGRVGELFF	TGTGCCAGCACCCCAGGGACAGGGGGCAGGGTCGGGGAGCTGTTTTTT
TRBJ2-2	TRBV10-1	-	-	CASSESKAPGELFF	TGCGCCAGCAGTGAGTCGAAAGCGCCCGGGGAGCTGTTTTTT
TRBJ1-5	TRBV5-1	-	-	CASSQGLSSNQPQHF	TGCGCCAGCAGCCAGGGGCTATCGTCGAATCAGCCCCAGCATTTT
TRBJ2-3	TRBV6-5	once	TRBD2	CAIPTSGGPGDTQYF	TGTGCCATCCCGACTAGCGGGGGGCCGGGAGATACGCAGTATTTT
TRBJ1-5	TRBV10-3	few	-	CASSVDNQPQHF	TGTGCCTCCTCGGTGGACAATCAGCCCCAGCATTTT
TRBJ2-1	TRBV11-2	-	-	CASSLSGFYNEQFF	TGTGCCAGCAGCCTTAGCGGTTTCTACAATGAGCAGTTCTTC
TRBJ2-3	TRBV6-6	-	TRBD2	CASSRLAGGLGDTQYF	TGTGCCAGCAGCCGACTAGCGGGGGGGCTGGGAGATACGCAGTATTTT
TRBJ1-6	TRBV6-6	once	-	CASTFWGNNSPLHF	TGTGCCAGCACTTTTTGGGGCAATAATTCACCCCTCCACTTT
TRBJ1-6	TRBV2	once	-	CASSERRWSSYNSPLHF	TGTGCCAGCAGTGAAAGGCGATGGAGCTCCTATAATTCACCCCTCCACTTT
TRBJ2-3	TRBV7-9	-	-	CASNKPWDTSSTDTQYF	TGTGCCAGCAACAAACCCTGGGACACCTCTAGCACAGATACGCAGTATTTT
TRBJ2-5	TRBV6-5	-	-	CASSFTGPQETQYF	TGTGCCAGCAGTTTCACCGGCCCTCAAGAGACCCAGTACTTC
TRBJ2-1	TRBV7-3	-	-	CASSRQGGGNNEQFF	TGTGCCAGCAGCCGACAGGGAGGGGGGAACAATGAGCAGTTCTTC
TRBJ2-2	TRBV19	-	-	CASSIQGDGTGELFF	TGTGCCAGTAGTATCCAGGGTGACGGCACCGGGGAGCTGTTTTTT
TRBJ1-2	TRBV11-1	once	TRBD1	CASSQDRVAGYTF	TGTGCCAGCAGCCAAGACAGGGTCGCAGGCTACACCTTC
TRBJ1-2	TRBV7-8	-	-	CASSNKDVYTF	TGTGCCAGCAGCAACAAAGACGTCTACACCTTC
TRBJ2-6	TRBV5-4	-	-	CASSLSRAPGANVLTF	TGTGCCAGCAGCTTGAGCCGGGCTCCTGGGGCCAACGTCCTGACTTTC
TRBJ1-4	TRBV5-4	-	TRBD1	CASSGAGTGGKLFF	TGTGCCAGCAGTGGGGCCGGGACAGGAGGAAAACTGTTTTTT
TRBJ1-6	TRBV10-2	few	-	CASSPREPTSPLHF	TGCGCCAGCAGTCCCCGGGAGCCTACTTCACCCCTCCACTTT
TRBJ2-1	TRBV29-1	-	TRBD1	CSVGDRGYNEQFF	TGCAGCGTTGGGGACAGGGGATACAATGAGCAGTTCTTC
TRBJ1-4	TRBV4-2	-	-	CASSQASGGEKLFF	TGTGCCAGCAGCCAAGCCTCGGGTGGCGAAAAACTGTTTTTT
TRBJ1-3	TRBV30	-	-	CASAEGTGNTIYF	TGTGCCTCGGCCGAGGGGACTGGAAACACCATATATTTT
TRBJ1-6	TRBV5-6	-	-	CASSARDGWFTPLHF	TGTGCCAGCAGCGCCAGGGACGGGTGGTTTACACCCCTCCACTTT
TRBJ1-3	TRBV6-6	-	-	CASSATGNENTIYF	TGTGCCAGCAGTGCCACAGGGAACGAAAACACCATATATTTT